This record covers a single T cell receptor (beta chain). These data belong to a study of blood T cells in healthy people across ages. The CDR3 spans 16 residues. CDR1 is MDHEN, CDR2 SYDVKM, per germline. The germline V and J ends were trimmed by 4 bases and 7 bases, with 22 bases remaining between them. A second about 6 to 12 cycle PCR used barcoded and J-beta primers. TCRdb reanalysed the 5' RACE reads using MiXCR and keeps one entry per CDR3 protein. In the table there are fewer than 750,000 distinct CDR3 sequences, approximately 52% of which are singletons. The sample consisted of blood. This chain joins TRBV28 and TRBJ2-5; tentative D call: TRBD2 (7 bases). The receptor's source is a woman of 80 years or more in good health. CDR3 loop: CASSSASTGGQGTQYF. CDR3 bases: TGTGCCAGCAGTTCCGCCAGCACGGGGGGCCAGGGGACCCAGTACTTC.